The 4 T cell receptor beta chains presented below share a single source sample, sequenced in a study of identical twins. TCRdb ran MiXCR on the 5' RACE reads and lists one entry per CDR3 protein. The sample lists under 500,000 distinct CDR3 sequences; more than 13% were seen once. This sample was also put to use in a study of yellow fever vaccine responses in identical twins.

The sequenced sample was CD4+ T cells sorted from blood. These receptors all stem from a young woman in good health.

This clonotype appeared a few times. CDR3 DNA sequence: TGCAGTGCCCAGACGGGCACAGATACGCAGTATTTT. Residues: CSAQTGTDTQYF. The chain combines TRBV20-1 with TRBJ2-3; D ambiguous. The CDR3 loop spans 12 amino acids. Germline CDR1 and CDR2: DFQATT and SNEGSKA (reference sequence). V lost 6 bases to trimming and J lost 1 base, with 8 bases between them.

This clonotype was detected only a few times. J is TRBJ2-7 and V is TRBV28; TRBD2 is a possible D gene (6 bases). Germline V gene sequence: CDR1 MDHEN, CDR2 SYDVKM. V was pared by 2 bases and J by 7 bases, with 15 bases between. CDR3 length equals 14 residues. The CDR3 DNA is TGTGCCAGCAGTTTAGCCGGCTCTCGGGAGGAGCAGTACTTC. Translating gives CASSLAGSREEQYF.

This clonotype was seen repeatedly, ten times or more. The chain combines TRBV5-1 with TRBJ2-5; D not resolved. Germline loops: CDR1 SGHRS, CDR2 YFSETQ. The CDR3 spans 14 residues. Trimming left V 2 bases short and J 7 bases short, with 15 bases between. DNA of the CDR3: TGCGCCAGCAGCTTCTCCGCGGACGGGTCGACCCAGTACTTC. Protein: CASSFSADGSTQYF.

This sequence joins TRBV7-9 and TRBJ2-7; D perhaps matches TRBD1 (6 bases). The CDR3 sequence is 16 residues long. Trimming took 4 bases from V and 3 from J, leaving 19 bases between them. In germline, CDR1 is SEHNR, CDR2 FQNEAQ (reference sequence). CDR3 protein: CASSSGAGTRIYEQYF. In nucleotides, the CDR3 is TGTGCCAGCAGCTCGGGTGCCGGGACACGGATCTACGAGCAGTACTTC. Using reference TRBV7-9 and TRBJ2-7 for the parts outside the CDR3, the full variable domain is DTGVSQNPRHKITKRGQNVTFRCDPISEHNRLYWYRQTLGQGPEFLTYFQNEAQLEKSRLLSDRFSAERPKGSFSTLEIQRTEQGDSAMYLCASSSGAGTRIYEQYFGPGTRLTVT.